What follows describes a single T cell receptor (beta chain). Germline V gene sequence: CDR1 MRHNA, CDR2 SNTAGT. Trimming removed 4 bases at V and 2 bases at J, with 9 bases between. This CDR3 has 14 residues. This entry is derived from a study of blood T cell repertoires in COVID-19. The wider study: The study drew acute and convalescent COVID-19 samples from the United States, Italy and Spain. The analysed material was cDNA or gDNA that came from T cells, B-cell-depleted T cells, or PBMCs.

Methods used by the authors: Cell counts per sample came from amplifying reference gene primers. Sequencing was performed with immunoSEQ multiplex PCR; in TCRdb, only in-frame clones are kept and a portion is missing. D and trimming come from the DNA, and the V and J calls and clone size come from that table. This sample carries a few hundred thousand clones, over 65% of them seen once, and the ten largest clones take around 1%. The TCR was taken from a human donor with acute or convalescent COVID-19. The donor label of this sample is uncertain. This chain joins TRBV6-4 and TRBJ2-1; possibly TRBD2 for D (7 bases). The sample taken for sequencing was peripheral blood. The CDR3 coding sequence is TGTGCCAGCAGTGTAGGGGGGGCCTACAATGAGCAGTTCTTC. As protein: CASSVGGAYNEQFF.